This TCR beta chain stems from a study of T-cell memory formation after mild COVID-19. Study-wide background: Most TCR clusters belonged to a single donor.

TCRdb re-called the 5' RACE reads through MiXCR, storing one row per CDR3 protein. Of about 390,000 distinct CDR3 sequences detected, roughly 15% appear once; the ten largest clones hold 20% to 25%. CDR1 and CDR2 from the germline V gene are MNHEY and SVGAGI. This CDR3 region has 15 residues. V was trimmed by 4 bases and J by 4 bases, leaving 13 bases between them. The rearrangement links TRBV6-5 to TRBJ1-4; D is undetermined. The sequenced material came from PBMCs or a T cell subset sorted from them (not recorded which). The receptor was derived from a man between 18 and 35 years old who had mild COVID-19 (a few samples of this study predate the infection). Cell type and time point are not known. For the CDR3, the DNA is TGTGCCAGCAGTTGGACGGGTATTGGTAATGAAAAACTGTTTTTT. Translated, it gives CASSWTGIGNEKLFF.